The source of this T cell receptor beta chain is a study of early T cells in non-severe SARS-CoV-2 infection (dated by TCRdb to the early 2020s). About the investigation overall: Because TCR sequencing relied on bulk RNA taken from unsorted whole blood, pairing of alpha and beta chains was not possible. Results and caveats for the whole study, not just this receptor: Matching against VDJdb was skewed toward anti-spike CD8 responses, likely underestimated virus-specific expansions, and missed private and CD4 specificities.

The study was a case-control design nested within a healthcare worker cohort in London, UK, with weekly nasopharyngeal swab PCR tests and blood sampling. Healthcare workers were enrolled in the week of the UK lockdown, from 23 to 31 March 2020, and were followed every week for up to roughly 15 weeks. Library prep was done by 5' RACE. The reads were generated on a NextSeq 500. The TCR library protocol attached unique molecular identifiers to individual cDNA molecules to correct for sequencing error and PCR bias. Sequencing covered both TCR alpha and beta chains, and within each sample the abundances of alpha and beta sequences were tightly co-correlated. Per the source publication's procedure: V gene, J gene and CDR3 annotation of TCR sequences was performed with Decombinator V4. TCRs were defined as expanded if a significant change between any two time points was detected under a Poisson model with p below 0.0001. Abundances of TCRs were expressed as counts per million after normalisation to the total number of TCRs sequenced in each sample. TRAV1-2 paired with TRAJ12, TRAJ20 or TRAJ33 defined MAIT TCRs, while TRAV10 paired with TRAJ18 defined iNKT TCRs. VDJdb, accessed on 1 November 2021, was searched for TCRs annotated for CMV, EBV and SARS-CoV-2, and TCRs annotated for more than one antigen were excluded. TCRdb ran its own pipeline on the public reads, namely fastp trimming at Q25 and MiXCR clone calling, and kept in-frame beta chains. Rows are combined by CDR3 protein, so each entry shows the most common genes and DNA. TCRdb, rather than the study authors, made the V and J calls. This sample is represented by around 20,000 distinct CDR3 sequences; over 4% of them were singletons. Approximately 5.3% of the sample rests with the top ten.

The germline V gene encodes CDR1 MNHEY and CDR2 SVGEGT. The CDR3 holds 15 amino acids from the cysteine to the phenylalanine. Only CDR3 DNA remains: 45 bases, in frame from the first base. Trimming takes 5 bases from V and 7 bases from J, and the germline ends sit 18 bases apart. This clonotype was found many times. The target of this receptor is not known. Base qualities were left out, and no much larger clone turns up one base away. Sequencing was carried out using whole blood. This sequence was found in an adult who was a healthcare worker with PCR-confirmed SARS-CoV-2 infection or an uninfected control (not recorded which). The receptor chain draws on TRBV6-2 or TRBV6-3 and TRBJ2-1; D gene: possibly TRBD1, on 9 matching bases. The DNA sequence follows: TGTGCCAGCAGTACCGGGACAGGGACTAGGAATGAGCAGTTCTTC. It codes for CASSTGTGTRNEQFF.